Below are 10 T cell receptor beta chains sequenced from a single sample in a study of Tregs in tolerant kidney transplant recipients. TCRdb's copy holds only in-frame clones and misses some; the assay was immunoSEQ multiplex PCR. Here the sample spans tens of thousands of clones, 80% to 90% being singletons. The sequencing used Tregs from blood, collected before the transplant. These receptors were taken from a human donor who received a combined kidney and bone marrow transplant.

The rearrangement links TRBV5-6 to TRBJ2-5, with D uncertain. Trimming removed 3 bases at V and 4 bases at J, with 10 bases between. The CDR3 loop spans 13 amino acids. Germline values: CDR1 SGHDT, CDR2 YYEEEE. The CDR3 here is CASSSNGPETQYF. CDR3 nucleotides: TGTGCCAGCAGCTCGAACGGCCCAGAGACCCAGTACTTC.

The rearrangement uses TRBV4-1 and TRBJ2-5; 13 nucleotides line up with TRBD2. The trim removed 0 bases at V and 6 bases at J, leaving 10 bases unmatched. CDR3 length: 18 amino acids. The germline V gene has CDR1 MGHRA and CDR2 YSYEKL. The CDR3 spells CASSQDSGTSGIRKTQYF. The CDR3 DNA sequence: TGCGCCAGCAGCCAAGATTCGGGGACTAGCGGGATCCGAAAGACCCAGTACTTC.

J is TRBJ2-7 and V is TRBV7-9; weak D call: TRBD2 (7 bases). CDR3 size: 15 residues. Germline CDR1 reads SEHNR; CDR2 reads FQNEAQ (reference sequence). V lost 3 bases, J lost 0 bases, and 12 bases lay in between. This CDR3 is CASSFRGASSYEQYF. The CDR3 bases are TGTGCCAGCAGCTTTCGGGGGGCTAGCTCCTACGAGCAGTACTTC.

The chain has TRBV11-3 and TRBJ2-7; 7 bases align to TRBD2. The CDR3 contains 14 residues. With V trimmed by 5 bases and J by 1 base, 5 bases remained unmatched. CDR1 is SGHNT, CDR2 YENEEA, per germline. CDR3 DNA sequence: TGTGCCAGCAGCCGACTAGCTGGGTCCTACGAGCAGTACTTC. Its protein product is CASSRLAGSYEQYF.

This CDR3 reads CASSRGILLSYEQYF. The CDR3 DNA reads TGCGCCAGCAGCCGAGGGATTTTACTATCCTACGAGCAGTACTTC. V and J are TRBV4-1 and TRBJ2-7, with D possibly being TRBD2 (5 bases). CDR1 is MGHRA, CDR2 YSYEKL, per germline. The CDR3 spans 15 residues. V lost 4 bases and J 1 base, leaving 14 bases between the germline ends.

The V gene is TRBV28, the J gene TRBJ2-3; 9 positions match TRBD1. The J segment lost 2 bases and the V segment lost 2 bases, leaving 8 bases of the junction unmatched. Germline CDR1 and CDR2: MDHEN and SYDVKM. The CDR3 is 17 residues long. The CDR3 bases are TGTGCCAGCAGTTTAAATCTTAGGACAGGGGACACAGATACGCAGTATTTT. This gives the protein CASSLNLRTGDTDTQYF.

This rearrangement joins TRBV28 to TRBJ2-5; TRBD1 is a possible D gene (5 bases). Germline V gives CDR1 MDHEN, CDR2 SYDVKM. V lost 4 bases, J lost 11 bases, and 14 bases lay in between. The CDR3 contains 12 residues. The CDR3 here is CASSSSRGEQYF. Written as DNA, the CDR3 is TGTGCCAGCAGTTCCTCTAGGGGTGAGCAGTACTTC. Full variable domain (outside the CDR3, taken from reference TRBV28 and TRBJ2-5): DVKVTQSSRYLVKRTGEKVFLECVQDMDHENMFWYRQDPGLGLRLIYFSYDVKMKEKGDIPEGYSVSREKKERFSLILESASTNQTSMYLCASSSSRGEQYFGPGTRLLVL.

The chain uses TRBV7-9 and TRBJ2-2; TRBD2 agrees at 8 bases. There are 15 residues in the CDR3. CDR1 SEHNR and CDR2 FQNEAQ come from the germline V gene (reference sequence). V shed 10 bases and J 5 bases; nucleotides not matched to a gene: 12. The DNA for the CDR3 is TGTGCCAACTCCGTGCGGGGGGAAAGGACCGGGGAGCTGTTTTTT. It encodes CANSVRGERTGELFF.

Only one count was recorded for this clone. The chain employs TRBV10-3 and TRBJ2-1; D is unresolved. Germline V CDR1 and CDR2: ENHRY, SYGVKD. CDR3 length: 16 residues. Trimming cost V 1 base and J 7 bases, with 17 bases left between them. CDR3 protein: CAISEFSGPRRNEQFF. CDR3 nucleotides: TGTGCCATCAGTGAGTTCTCAGGACCCCGGCGGAATGAGCAGTTCTTC.

J is TRBJ2-6 and V is TRBV28, with D perhaps given as TRBD1 or TRBD2 (6 bases each). The CDR3 has 19 amino acids. Germline lookup yields CDR1 MDHEN and CDR2 SYDVKM. The germline V and J ends were trimmed by 6 bases and 3 bases, with 24 bases remaining between them. The CDR3 DNA is TGTGCCAGCAGGCCTTCTCGGGGGCTTAGGGGTAGTGGGGCCAACGTCCTGACTTTC. Translation: CASRPSRGLRGSGANVLTF.